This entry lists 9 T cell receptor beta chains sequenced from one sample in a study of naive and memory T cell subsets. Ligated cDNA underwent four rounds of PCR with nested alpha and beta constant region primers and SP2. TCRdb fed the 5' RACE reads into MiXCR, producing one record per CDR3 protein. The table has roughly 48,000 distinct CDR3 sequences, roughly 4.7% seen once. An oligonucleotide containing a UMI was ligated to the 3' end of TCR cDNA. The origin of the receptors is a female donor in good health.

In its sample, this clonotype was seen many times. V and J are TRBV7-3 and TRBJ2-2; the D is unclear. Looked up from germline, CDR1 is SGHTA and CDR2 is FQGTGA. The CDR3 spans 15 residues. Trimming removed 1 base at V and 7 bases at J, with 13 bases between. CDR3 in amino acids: CASSLIVGIGGELFF. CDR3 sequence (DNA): TGTGCCAGCAGCTTAATAGTTGGGATTGGCGGGGAGCTGTTTTTT.

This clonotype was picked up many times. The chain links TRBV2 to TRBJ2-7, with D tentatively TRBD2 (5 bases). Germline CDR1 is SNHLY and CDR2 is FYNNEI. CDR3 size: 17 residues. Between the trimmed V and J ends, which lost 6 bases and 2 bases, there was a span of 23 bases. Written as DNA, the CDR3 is TGTGCCAGCAGCCTAGATGCTATAAGCGGTCCAGCCTACGAGCAGTACTTC. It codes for CASSLDAISGPAYEQYF.

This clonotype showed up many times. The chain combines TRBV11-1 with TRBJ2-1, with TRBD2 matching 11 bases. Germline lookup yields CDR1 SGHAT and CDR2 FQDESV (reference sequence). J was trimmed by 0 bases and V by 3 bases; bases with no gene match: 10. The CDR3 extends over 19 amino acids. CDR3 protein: CASSFGLAGPTSSYNEQFF. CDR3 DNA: TGTGCCAGCAGCTTCGGACTAGCGGGTCCCACGAGCTCCTACAATGAGCAGTTCTTC.

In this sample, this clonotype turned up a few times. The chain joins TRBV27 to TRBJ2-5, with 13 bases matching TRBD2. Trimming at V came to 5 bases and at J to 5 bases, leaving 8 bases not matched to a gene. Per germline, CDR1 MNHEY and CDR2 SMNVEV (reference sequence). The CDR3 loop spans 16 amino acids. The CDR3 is CASSARLAGGYETQYF. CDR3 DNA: TGTGCCAGCAGTGCAAGACTAGCGGGAGGCTATGAGACCCAGTACTTC.

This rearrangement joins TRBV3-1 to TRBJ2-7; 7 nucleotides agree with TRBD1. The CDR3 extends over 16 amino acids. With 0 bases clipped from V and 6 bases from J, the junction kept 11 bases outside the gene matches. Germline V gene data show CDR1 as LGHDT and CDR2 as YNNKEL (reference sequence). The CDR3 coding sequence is TGTGCCAGCAGCCAAGACCCCGCTAAGACAGGGTTCGAGCAGTACTTC. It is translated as CASSQDPAKTGFEQYF.

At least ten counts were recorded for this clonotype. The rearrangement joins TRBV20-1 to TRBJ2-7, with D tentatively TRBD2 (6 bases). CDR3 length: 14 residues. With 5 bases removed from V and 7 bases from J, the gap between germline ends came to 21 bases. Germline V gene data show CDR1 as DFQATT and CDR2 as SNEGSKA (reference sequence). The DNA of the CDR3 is TGCAGTGCTGCCGGGGCGGGACCAACTTGGGAGCAGTACTTC. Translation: CSAAGAGPTWEQYF.

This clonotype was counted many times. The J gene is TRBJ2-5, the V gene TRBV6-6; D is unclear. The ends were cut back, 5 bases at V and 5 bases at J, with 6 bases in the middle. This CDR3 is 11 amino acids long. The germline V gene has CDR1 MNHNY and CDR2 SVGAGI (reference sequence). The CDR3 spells CASSPRETQYF. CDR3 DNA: TGTGCCAGCAGTCCACGGGAGACCCAGTACTTC.

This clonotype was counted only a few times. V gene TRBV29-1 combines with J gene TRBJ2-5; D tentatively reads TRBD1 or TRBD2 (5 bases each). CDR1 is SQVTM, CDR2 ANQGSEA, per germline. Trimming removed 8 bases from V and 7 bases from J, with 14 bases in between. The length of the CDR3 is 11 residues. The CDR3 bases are TGCAGCACCTCCCGGGACGGGACCCAGTACTTC. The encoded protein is CSTSRDGTQYF.

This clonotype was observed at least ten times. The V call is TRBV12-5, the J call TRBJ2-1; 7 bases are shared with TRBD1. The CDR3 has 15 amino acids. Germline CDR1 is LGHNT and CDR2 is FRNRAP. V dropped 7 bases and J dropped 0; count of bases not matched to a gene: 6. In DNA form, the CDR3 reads TGTGCTAGTGCTTCGGGACAGAGCTCCTACAATGAGCAGTTCTTC. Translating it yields CASASGQSSYNEQFF. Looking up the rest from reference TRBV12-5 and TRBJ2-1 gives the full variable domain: DARVTQTPRHKVTEMGQEVTMRCQPILGHNTVFWYRQTMMQGLELLAYFRNRAPLDDSGMPKDRFSAEMPDATLATLKIQPSEPRDSAVYFCASASGQSSYNEQFFGPGTRLTVL.